The clone carrying this TCR beta chain was seen only a few times. Its specificity is unknown. The sample comes from a study of beta chain features in type 1 diabetes. The overall study: Sorted cells examined across all samples numbered about 110,000,000. Study-wide findings and caveats: The naive, central memory and Treg TCRB repertoires looked more alike in patients than they did in healthy donors.

Sorting based on CD45RO/CCR7/CD25/CD127/CD95/CD27 separated CD4+ naive, central memory, regulatory and stem cell-like memory cells. Purities in excess of 98% were seen in all sorted populations. Deletions cut 5 bases from V and 0 bases from J, with 10 bases between. Looked up from germline, CDR1 is SEHNR and CDR2 is FQNEAQ (reference sequence). The CDR3 is 15 residues long. Reverse transcribing all isolated RNA meant expressed TCRB transcripts were sequenced. Sequenced by immunoSEQ multiplex PCR; TCRdb stores in-frame clones only, minus some. This table has more than 300,000 clones, around 7.6% appearing once.

The sample comprised central memory CD4+ T cells from blood. The origin of this receptor is a woman aged 18-29 years in good health. This sequence joins TRBV7-9 and TRBJ1-4; D unclear. The CDR3 nucleotides read TGTGCCAGCAGCCCCTTGGGAACAACTAATGAAAAACTGTTTTTT. Translating it yields CASSPLGTTNEKLFF. The full variable domain, with the rest looked up from reference TRBV7-9 and TRBJ1-4, is DTGVSQNPRHKITKRGQNVTFRCDPISEHNRLYWYRQTLGQGPEFLTYFQNEAQLEKSRLLSDRFSAERPKGSFSTLEIQRTEQGDSAMYLCASSPLGTTNEKLFFGSGTQLSVL.